This T cell receptor beta chain was recorded in a study of blood T cells in healthy people across ages. A second roughly 6 to 12 cycle PCR used barcoded and J-beta primers. Using its own MiXCR run on the 5' RACE reads, TCRdb lists one record per CDR3 protein. The sample carries 700,000 or so distinct CDR3 sequences, about 43% recorded once. CDR1 SQVTM and CDR2 ANQGSEA come from the germline V gene. The CDR3 consists of 12 residues. The chain employs TRBV29-1 and TRBJ2-7; D is perhaps TRBD1 (6 bases). The tail of the sequence fits TRBJ2-5 better, so the J call may be wrong. This receptor was identified in an older man in good health. Sequenced input: blood. The CDR3 region has the DNA TGCAGCGTTGAATGGGGGCTGGAGACCCAGTACTTC. Its protein product is CSVEWGLETQYF.